This TCR beta chain was documented in a study of T cell responses to AZD1222 COVID-19 vaccine. Study-wide context: Second-dose intervals near 4 or 12 weeks were combined. Study findings and constraints: Repertoire samples came only from after the peak T cell response. Across the whole spike, CD4 TCRs peaked at regions 160-218 and 743-854. Regions left unmutated in variants are reportedly the target of nearly half of spike-specific TCRs.

This CDR3 spans 14 amino acids. The germline V gene encodes CDR1 SGHAT and CDR2 FQNNGV. V lost 1 base to trimming and J lost 7 bases; unmatched junction nucleotides: 5. Profiled with immunoSEQ multiplex PCR; TCRdb holds only in-frame clones, not every one. This sample yields 68,000 or so clones, of which almost 90% are seen a single time; 7.8% belongs to the top ten. This clone has a handful of counts. Antigen: not known. The source material was peripheral blood, sampled on day 0 of AZD1222 vaccination. The TCR originated in an adult in good health. The chain employs TRBV11-2 and TRBJ1-2; TRBD1 matches at 8 bases. The CDR3 here is CASSLVAQGGGYTF. CDR3 nucleotide sequence: TGTGCCAGCAGCTTAGTGGCACAGGGGGGTGGCTACACCTTC.